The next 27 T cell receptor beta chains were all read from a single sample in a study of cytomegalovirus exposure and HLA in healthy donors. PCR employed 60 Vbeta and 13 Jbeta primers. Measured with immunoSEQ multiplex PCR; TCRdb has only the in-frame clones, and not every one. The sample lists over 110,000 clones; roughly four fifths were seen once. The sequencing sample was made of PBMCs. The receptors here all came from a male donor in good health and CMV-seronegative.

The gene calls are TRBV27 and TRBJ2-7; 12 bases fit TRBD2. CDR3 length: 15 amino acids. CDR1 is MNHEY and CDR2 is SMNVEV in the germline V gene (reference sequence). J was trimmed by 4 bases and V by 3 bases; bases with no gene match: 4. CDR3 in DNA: TGTGCCAGCAGTTTGACTAGCGGGAGTGTTTACGAGCAGTACTTC. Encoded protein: CASSLTSGSVYEQYF.

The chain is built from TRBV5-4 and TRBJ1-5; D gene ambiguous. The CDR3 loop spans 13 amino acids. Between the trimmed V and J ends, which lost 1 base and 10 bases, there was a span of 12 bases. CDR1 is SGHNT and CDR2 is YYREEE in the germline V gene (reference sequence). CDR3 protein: CASSLSVGDPQHF. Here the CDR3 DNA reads TGTGCCAGCAGCTTGTCGGTCGGGGATCCCCAGCATTTT.

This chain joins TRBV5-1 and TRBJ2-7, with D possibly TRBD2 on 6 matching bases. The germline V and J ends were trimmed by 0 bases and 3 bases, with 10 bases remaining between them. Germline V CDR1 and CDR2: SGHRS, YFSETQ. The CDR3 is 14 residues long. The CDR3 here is CASSLDGGDYEQYF. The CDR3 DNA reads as TGCGCCAGCAGCTTGGACGGGGGAGACTACGAGCAGTACTTC.

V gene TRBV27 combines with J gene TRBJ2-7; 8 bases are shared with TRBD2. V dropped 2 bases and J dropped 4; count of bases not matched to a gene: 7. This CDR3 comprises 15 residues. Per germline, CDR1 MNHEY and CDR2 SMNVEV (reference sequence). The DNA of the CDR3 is TGTGCCAGCAGTTTAGGGTCTAGCGGGTTATACGAGCAGTACTTC. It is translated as CASSLGSSGLYEQYF.

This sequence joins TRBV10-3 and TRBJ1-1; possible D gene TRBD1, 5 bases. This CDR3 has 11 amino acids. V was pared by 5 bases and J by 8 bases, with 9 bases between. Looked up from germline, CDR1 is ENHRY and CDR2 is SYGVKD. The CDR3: CAISLGGEAFF. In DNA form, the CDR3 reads TGTGCCATCAGTTTGGGGGGGGAAGCTTTCTTT.

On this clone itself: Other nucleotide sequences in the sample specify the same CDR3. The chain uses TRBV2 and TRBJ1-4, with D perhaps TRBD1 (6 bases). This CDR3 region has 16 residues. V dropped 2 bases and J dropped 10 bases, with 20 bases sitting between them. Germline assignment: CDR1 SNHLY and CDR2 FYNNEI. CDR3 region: CASSEFAGTSGGKLFF. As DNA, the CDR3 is TGTGCCAGCAGTGAATTCGCCGGGACAAGTGGCGGAAAACTGTTTTTT.

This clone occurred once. CDR3 sequence reads: CASSLVTSGATETQYF. CDR3 in DNA: TGTGCCAGCAGCTTAGTAACTAGCGGGGCCACGGAGACCCAGTACTTC. The chain recombines TRBV7-9 with TRBJ2-5; 10 bases align to TRBD2. Germline V gives CDR1 SEHNR, CDR2 FQNEAQ (reference sequence). The CDR3 totals 16 residues. Germline trimming cut 1 base from V and 5 bases from J; bases unmatched to any gene: 7.

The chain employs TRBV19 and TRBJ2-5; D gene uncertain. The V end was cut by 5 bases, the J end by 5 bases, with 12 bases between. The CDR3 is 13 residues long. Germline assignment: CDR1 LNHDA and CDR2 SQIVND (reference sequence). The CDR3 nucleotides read TGTGCCAGTAGTGTCCTACTCGGGGAGACCCAGTACTTC. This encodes CASSVLLGETQYF.

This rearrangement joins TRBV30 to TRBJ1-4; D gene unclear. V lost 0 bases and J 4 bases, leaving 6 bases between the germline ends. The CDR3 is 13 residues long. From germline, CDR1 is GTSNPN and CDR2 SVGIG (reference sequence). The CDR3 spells CAWSVQFNEKLFF. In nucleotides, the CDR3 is TGTGCCTGGAGTGTACAGTTTAATGAAAAACTGTTTTTT.

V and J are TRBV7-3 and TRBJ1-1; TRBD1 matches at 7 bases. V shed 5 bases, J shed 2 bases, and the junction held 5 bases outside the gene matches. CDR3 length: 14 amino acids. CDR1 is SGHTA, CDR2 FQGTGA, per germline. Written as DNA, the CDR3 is TGTGCCAGCAGCCTACAGGGGACAAACACTGAAGCTTTCTTT. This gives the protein CASSLQGTNTEAFF.

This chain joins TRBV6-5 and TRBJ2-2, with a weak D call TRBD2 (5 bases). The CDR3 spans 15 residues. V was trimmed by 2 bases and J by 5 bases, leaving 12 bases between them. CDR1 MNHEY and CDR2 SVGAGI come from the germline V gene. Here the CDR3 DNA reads TGTGCCAGCAGTTACGGTCTAGGCGGGACCGGGGAGCTGTTTTTT. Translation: CASSYGLGGTGELFF.

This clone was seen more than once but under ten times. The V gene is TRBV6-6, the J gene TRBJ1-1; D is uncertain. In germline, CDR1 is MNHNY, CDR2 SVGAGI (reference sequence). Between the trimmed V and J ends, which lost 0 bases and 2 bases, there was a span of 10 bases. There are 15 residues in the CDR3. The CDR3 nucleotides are TGTGCCAGCAGTTACTCGGTAACAGTTAACACTGAAGCTTTCTTT. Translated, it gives CASSYSVTVNTEAFF.

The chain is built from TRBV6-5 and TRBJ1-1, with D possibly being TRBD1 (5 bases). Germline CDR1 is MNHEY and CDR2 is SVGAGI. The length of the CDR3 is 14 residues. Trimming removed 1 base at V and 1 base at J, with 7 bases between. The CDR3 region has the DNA TGTGCCAGCAGTTACTACGGGGGGAACACTGAAGCTTTCTTT. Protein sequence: CASSYYGGNTEAFF.

The CDR3 sequence is CASSSTPGAGGYTF. Here the CDR3 DNA reads TGCGCCAGCAGCTCAACCCCGGGAGCTGGGGGCTACACCTTC. The genes are TRBV4-3 and TRBJ1-2; D is undetermined. Trimming stripped 5 bases from V and 8 bases from J, with 18 bases between. This CDR3 contains 14 residues. In germline, CDR1 is LGHNA, CDR2 YSLEER.

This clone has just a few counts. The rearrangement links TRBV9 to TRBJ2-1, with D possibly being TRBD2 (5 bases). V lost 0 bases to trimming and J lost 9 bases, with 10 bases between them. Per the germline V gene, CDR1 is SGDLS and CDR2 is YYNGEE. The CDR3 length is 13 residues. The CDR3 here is CASSVVGGGEQFF. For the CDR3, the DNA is TGTGCCAGCAGCGTAGTAGGAGGTGGTGAGCAGTTCTTC.

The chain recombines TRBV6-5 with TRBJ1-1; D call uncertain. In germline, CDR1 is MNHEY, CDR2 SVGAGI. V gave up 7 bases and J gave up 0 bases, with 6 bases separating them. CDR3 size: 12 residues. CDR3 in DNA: TGTGCCAGCACCAACATGAACACTGAAGCTTTCTTT. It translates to CASTNMNTEAFF.

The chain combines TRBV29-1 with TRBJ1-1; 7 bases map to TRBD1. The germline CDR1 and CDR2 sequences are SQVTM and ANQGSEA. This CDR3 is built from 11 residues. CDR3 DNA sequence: TGCACAGGGGGGATGGGCACTGAAGCTTTCTTT. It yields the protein CTGGMGTEAFF.

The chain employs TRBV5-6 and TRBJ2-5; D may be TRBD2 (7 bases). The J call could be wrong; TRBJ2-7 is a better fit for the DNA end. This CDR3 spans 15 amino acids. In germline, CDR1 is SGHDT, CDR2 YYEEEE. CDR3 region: CASSWGGHHSYEQYF. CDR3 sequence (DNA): TGTGCCAGCAGTTGGGGGGGACACCACTCCTACGAGCAGTACTTC.

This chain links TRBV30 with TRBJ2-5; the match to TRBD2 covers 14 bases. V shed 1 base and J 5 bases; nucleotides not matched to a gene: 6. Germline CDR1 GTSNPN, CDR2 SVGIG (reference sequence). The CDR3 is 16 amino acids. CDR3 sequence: CAWSGGLAGEVETQYF. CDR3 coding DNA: TGTGCCTGGAGTGGGGGACTAGCGGGAGAGGTGGAGACCCAGTACTTC.

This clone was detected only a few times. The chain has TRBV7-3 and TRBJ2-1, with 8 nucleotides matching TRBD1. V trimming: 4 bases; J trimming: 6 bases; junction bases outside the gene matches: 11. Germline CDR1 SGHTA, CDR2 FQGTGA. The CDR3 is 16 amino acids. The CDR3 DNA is TGTGCCAGCAGCTCAGCCGGGACAGGAATCCGCAATGAGCAGTTCTTC. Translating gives CASSSAGTGIRNEQFF.

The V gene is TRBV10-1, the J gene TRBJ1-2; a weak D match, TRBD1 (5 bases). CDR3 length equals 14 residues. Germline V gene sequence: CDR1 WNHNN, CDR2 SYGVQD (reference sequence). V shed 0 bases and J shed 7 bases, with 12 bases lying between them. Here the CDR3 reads CASSESAGRGGYTF. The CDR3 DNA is TGCGCCAGCAGTGAGTCGGCGGGGCGCGGTGGCTACACCTTC.

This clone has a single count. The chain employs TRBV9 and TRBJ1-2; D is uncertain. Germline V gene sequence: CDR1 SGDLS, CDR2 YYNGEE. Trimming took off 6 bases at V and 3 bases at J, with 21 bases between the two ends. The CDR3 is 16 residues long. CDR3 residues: CASNESPTAGHYGYTF. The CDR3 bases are TGTGCCAGCAACGAATCCCCAACTGCAGGCCACTATGGCTACACCTTC.

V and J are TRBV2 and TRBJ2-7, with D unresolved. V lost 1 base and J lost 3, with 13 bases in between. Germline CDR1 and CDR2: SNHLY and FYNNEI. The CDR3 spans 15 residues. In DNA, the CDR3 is TGTGCCAGCAGTGAAGGCGGCGCCCGGCTCTACGAGCAGTACTTC. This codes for CASSEGGARLYEQYF.

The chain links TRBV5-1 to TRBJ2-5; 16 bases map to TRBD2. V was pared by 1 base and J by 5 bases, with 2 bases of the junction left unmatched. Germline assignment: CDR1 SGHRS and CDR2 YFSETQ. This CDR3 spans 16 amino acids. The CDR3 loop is CASSLLGLAGGETQYF. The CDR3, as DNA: TGCGCCAGCAGCTTGCTGGGACTAGCGGGAGGGGAGACCCAGTACTTC. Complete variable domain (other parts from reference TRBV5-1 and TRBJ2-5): KAGVTQTPRYLIKTRGQQVTLSCSPISGHRSVSWYQQTPGQGLQFLFEYFSETQRNKGNFPGRFSGRQFSNSRSEMNVSTLELGDSALYLCASSLLGLAGGETQYFGPGTRLLVL.

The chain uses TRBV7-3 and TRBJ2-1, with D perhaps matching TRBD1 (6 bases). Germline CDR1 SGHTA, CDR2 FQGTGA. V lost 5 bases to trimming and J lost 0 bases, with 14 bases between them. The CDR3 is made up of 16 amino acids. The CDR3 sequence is CASSTGHTSSYNEQFF. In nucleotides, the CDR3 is TGTGCCAGCAGCACGGGACACACGAGCTCCTACAATGAGCAGTTCTTC. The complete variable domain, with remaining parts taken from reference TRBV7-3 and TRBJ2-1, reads GAGVSQTPSNKVTEKGKYVELRCDPISGHTALYWYRQSLGQGPEFLIYFQGTGAADDSGLPNDRFFAVRPEGSVSTLKIQRTERGDSAVYLCASSTGHTSSYNEQFFGPGTRLTVL.

CDR3 protein: CASSHRDTTDTQYF. CDR3 DNA sequence: TGCGCCAGCAGTCACAGGGATACCACAGATACGCAGTATTTT. The chain couples TRBV10-2 to TRBJ2-3, with D possibly TRBD1 on 6 matching bases. The CDR3 totals 14 residues. V lost 5 bases and J 2 bases, leaving 11 bases between the germline ends. Per the germline V gene, CDR1 is WSHSY and CDR2 is SAAADI.

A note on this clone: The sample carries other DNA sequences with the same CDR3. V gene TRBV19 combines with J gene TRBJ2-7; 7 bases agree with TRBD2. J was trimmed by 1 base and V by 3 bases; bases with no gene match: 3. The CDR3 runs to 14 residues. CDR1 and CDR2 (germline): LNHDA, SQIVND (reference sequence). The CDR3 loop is CASSIASGSYEQYF. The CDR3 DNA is TGTGCCAGTAGTATCGCTAGCGGATCCTACGAGCAGTACTTC. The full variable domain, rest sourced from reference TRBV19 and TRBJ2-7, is DGGITQSPKYLFRKEGQNVTLSCEQNLNHDAMYWYRQDPGQGLRLIYYSQIVNDFQKGDIAEGYSVSREKKESFPLTVTSAQKNPTAFYLCASSIASGSYEQYFGPGTRLTVT.